Included here is one T cell receptor (beta chain) sequence, with context. There is no known antigen for this receptor. One base away there is no much larger clone; base qualities are not given. This sample is drawn from a study of T cell repertoires in cytomegalovirus infection (dated 2019 in TCRdb). A note on the overall study: Because public TCR beta signatures pointed to carriage of CMV infection together with the matching HLA type, the HLA type of each donor mattered for the analysis.

The sequencer listed for this sample is Illumina HiSeq 1500. TCRdb reanalyzed the raw reads on its own, using fastp at Q25 for trimming and MiXCR for clone calling, and kept in-frame beta chains. Rows are unified per CDR3 protein, each entry keeping the most common DNA and genes. Present in this sample are approximately 400,000 distinct CDR3 sequences, approximately 32% of which were seen just once. Roughly 15% of the sample goes to the ten largest clones. V loses 0 bases of germline sequence and J loses 2 bases, and the interval between the two ends is 13 bases. The CDR3, cysteine through phenylalanine, is 16 amino acids long. Of all the DNA, just the CDR3 is kept, 48 bases in frame from base 1. The germline V gene (reference sequence) provides CDR1 SGHKS and CDR2 YYEKEE. Findings and caveats that apply to the study as a whole: The ex vivo response was dominated by HLA-C-restricted CMV-specific TCR beta clonotypes, and the single most frequent clonotype in two of eight donors was supplied by these HLA-C-restricted clonotypes. Carriers of CMV infection plus the relevant HLA type were discriminated by the cumulative frequency of public TCR beta family members in the study cohort and in an independent 352-donor cohort.

The chain joins TRBV5-5 to TRBJ2-3; the D gene assignment is ambiguous. The clonotype originates from a human donor in good health (CMV status not recorded). Some clones in this sample may be carry-over from other donors' samples. The sequencing sample was made of PBMCs. The CDR3 amino acid sequence is: CASSLAGQSLTDTQYF. The bases read TGTGCCAGCAGCTTGGCCGGTCAGAGCCTCACAGATACGCAGTATTTT. The full variable domain, completed from the reference TRBV5-5 and TRBJ2-3 proteins outside the CDR3, reads DAGVTQSPTHLIKTRGQQVTLRCSPISGHKSVSWYQQVLGQGPQFIFQYYEKEERGRGNFPDRFSARQFPNYSSELNVNALLLGDSALYLCASSLAGQSLTDTQYFGPGTRLTVL.